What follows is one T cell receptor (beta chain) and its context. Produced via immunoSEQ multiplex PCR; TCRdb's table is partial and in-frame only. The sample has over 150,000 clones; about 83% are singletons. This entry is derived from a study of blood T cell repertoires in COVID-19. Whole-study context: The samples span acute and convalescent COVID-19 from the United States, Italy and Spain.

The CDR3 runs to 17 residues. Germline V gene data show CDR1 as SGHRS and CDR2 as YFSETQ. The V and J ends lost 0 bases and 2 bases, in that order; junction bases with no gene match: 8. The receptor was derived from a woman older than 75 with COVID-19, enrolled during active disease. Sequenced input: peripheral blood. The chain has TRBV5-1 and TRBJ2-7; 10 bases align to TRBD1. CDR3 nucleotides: TGCGCCAGCAGCTTGGTTTCCGACAGGGGGCGTCCCTACGAGCAGTACTTC. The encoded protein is CASSLVSDRGRPYEQYF. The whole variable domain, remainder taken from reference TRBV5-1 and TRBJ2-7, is KAGVTQTPRYLIKTRGQQVTLSCSPISGHRSVSWYQQTPGQGLQFLFEYFSETQRNKGNFPGRFSGRQFSNSRSEMNVSTLELGDSALYLCASSLVSDRGRPYEQYFGPGTRLTVT.